The next 9 T cell receptor beta chains were all read from a single sample in a study of OX40 agonist ivuxolimab in advanced cancers. Preparation of the library involved the immunoSEQ multiplex PCR assay. Held by TCRdb, this immuneACCESS table contains in-frame sequences only and omits some clones. Under half of the omission traces to an unresolved V gene where checked; the cause of the rest is unknown. Present in this sample are about 20,000 clones, 80% to 90% of which were seen just once. About an eighth of the sample rests with the top ten. This material consisted of CD4+ or CD8+ T cells sorted from blood, taken in a trial of the OX40 agonist ivuxolimab. These receptors were taken from an adult with an advanced solid tumor such as melanoma, head and neck, liver or kidney cancer.

The CDR3 DNA sequence: TGCGCCAGCAGCCGATACAGGGAGAACTACAATGAGCAGTTCTTC. Residues: CASSRYRENYNEQFF. This chain uses TRBV5-1 with TRBJ2-1; D possibly corresponds to TRBD1 (6 bases). CDR1 is SGHRS and CDR2 is YFSETQ in the germline V gene. V was cut by 4 bases and J by 3 bases, with 14 bases left in between. This CDR3 is built from 15 residues.

V gene TRBV7-8 combines with J gene TRBJ2-3, with D perhaps TRBD2 (6 bases). The germline V gene has CDR1 SGHVS and CDR2 FQNEAQ. The V and J ends lost 3 bases and 4 bases respectively, with 17 bases between them. This CDR3 spans 16 amino acids. CDR3 protein: CASSLAPERVPDTQYF. The DNA of the CDR3 is TGTGCCAGCAGCTTGGCTCCGGAGCGGGTCCCAGATACGCAGTATTTT. Together with reference TRBV7-8 and TRBJ2-3, the CDR3 gives the full variable domain: GAGVSQSPRYKVAKRGQDVALRCDPISGHVSLFWYQQALGQGPEFLTYFQNEAQLDKSGLPSDRFFAERPEGSVSTLKIQRTQQEDSAVYLCASSLAPERVPDTQYFGPGTRLTVL.

This rearrangement joins TRBV30 to TRBJ1-2; TRBD1 might be the D (5 bases). Germline loops: CDR1 GTSNPN, CDR2 SVGIG (reference sequence). The CDR3 covers 12 residues. Trimming removed 4 bases from V and 4 bases from J, with 10 bases in between. In DNA form, the CDR3 reads TGTGCCTGGAACCTTGGGACCTATGGCTACACCTTC. Amino acid sequence: CAWNLGTYGYTF.

The rearrangement uses TRBV10-1 and TRBJ1-3; D uncertain. This CDR3 contains 14 residues. The germline CDR1 and CDR2 sequences are WNHNN and SYGVQD (reference sequence). V was shortened by 6 bases and J by 3 bases, with 12 bases between the two germline ends. CDR3 DNA: TGCGCCAGCAGCGATGGGTACGGTGGAAACACCATATATTTT. Protein: CASSDGYGGNTIYF.

This chain joins TRBV5-1 and TRBJ1-2, with TRBD1 matching over 7 bases. The length of the CDR3 is 16 residues. V trimming: 2 bases; J trimming: 3 bases; junction bases outside the gene matches: 10. The germline V gene encodes CDR1 SGHRS and CDR2 YFSETQ. Here the CDR3 reads CASSFGTDRAYYGYTF. Written as DNA, the CDR3 is TGCGCCAGCAGCTTCGGGACAGACCGAGCCTACTATGGCTACACCTTC.

The rearrangement uses TRBV6-5 and TRBJ2-2; TRBD1 aligns across 8 bases. The germline gives CDR1 MNHEY, CDR2 SVGAGI. Trimming removed 7 bases from V and 5 bases from J; junction bases left unmatched: 9. The length of the CDR3 is 15 residues. For the CDR3, the DNA is TGTGCCAGCACCAAGACAGGGGTGCGGACCGGGGAGCTGTTTTTT. It is translated as CASTKTGVRTGELFF.

The V call is TRBV2, the J call TRBJ2-1; the match to TRBD2 covers 14 bases. Germline CDR1 SNHLY, CDR2 FYNNEI. Trimming removed 6 bases from V and 3 bases from J; junction bases left unmatched: 1. This CDR3 spans 15 amino acids. CDR3 DNA: TGTGCCAGCAGAGGGACTAGCGGGGGCTACAATGAGCAGTTCTTC. Translated, it gives CASRGTSGGYNEQFF.

V gene TRBV9 combines with J gene TRBJ2-4; D gene unclear. Trimming left V 0 bases short and J 2 bases short, with 6 bases between. The germline V gene encodes CDR1 SGDLS and CDR2 YYNGEE. This CDR3 region has 14 residues. The CDR3: CASSVGVTKNIQYF. The CDR3 DNA reads as TGTGCCAGCAGCGTAGGGGTAACCAAAAACATTCAGTACTTC.

The table lists this clone with a count of one. The rearrangement links TRBV6-5 to TRBJ2-7; TRBD2 might be the D (5 bases). From germline, CDR1 is MNHEY and CDR2 SVGAGI. The CDR3 totals 14 residues. V was pared by 5 bases and J by 3 bases, with 14 bases between. The CDR3 bases are TGTGCCAGCAGTCGCGGGCAGAGGGACTACGAGCAGTACTTC. It specifies CASSRGQRDYEQYF.